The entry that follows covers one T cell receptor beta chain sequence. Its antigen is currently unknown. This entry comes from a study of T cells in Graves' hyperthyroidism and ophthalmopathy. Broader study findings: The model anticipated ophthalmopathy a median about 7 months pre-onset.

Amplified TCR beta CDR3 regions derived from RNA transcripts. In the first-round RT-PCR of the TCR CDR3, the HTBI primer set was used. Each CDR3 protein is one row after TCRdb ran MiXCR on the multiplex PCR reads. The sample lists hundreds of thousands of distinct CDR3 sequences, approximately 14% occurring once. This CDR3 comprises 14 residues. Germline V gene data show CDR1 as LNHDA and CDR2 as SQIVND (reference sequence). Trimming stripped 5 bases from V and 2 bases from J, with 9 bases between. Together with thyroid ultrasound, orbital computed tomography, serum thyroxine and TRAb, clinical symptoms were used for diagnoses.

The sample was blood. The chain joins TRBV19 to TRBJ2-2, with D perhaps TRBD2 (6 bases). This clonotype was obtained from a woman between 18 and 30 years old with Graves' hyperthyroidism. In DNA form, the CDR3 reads TGTGCCAGTAGTTGGAGGGTAAACACCGGGGAGCTGTTTTTT. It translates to CASSWRVNTGELFF.